This T cell receptor beta chain is drawn from a study of identical twins. Points from the study as a whole: The study drew conclusions from cross-sectional statistical analysis, not from following the same donors.

The CDR3 runs 15 residues. The germline CDR1 and CDR2 sequences are LNHDA and SQIVND (reference sequence). The ends were cut back, 5 bases at V and 1 base at J, with 14 bases in the middle. Template switching added a universal primer binding site, and final cDNA carried unique molecular identifiers. MiXCR, run by TCRdb on the 5' RACE reads, gives a single entry per CDR3 protein. The data contain around 220,000 distinct CDR3 sequences, over 12% of them singletons. This clonotype was recorded a few times. Its cognate antigen is unknown. The chain combines TRBV19 with TRBJ1-1, with D unresolved. The sequence came from a woman younger than 30 in good health. The material sequenced was memory (CD45RO+) T cells sorted from blood. CDR3 sequence: CASSPTFRQNTEAFF. The CDR3 DNA reads TGTGCCAGTAGTCCGACCTTTCGACAGAACACTGAAGCTTTCTTT.